The 8 T cell receptor beta chains below come from one sample, sequenced in a study of blood T cell repertoires in COVID-19. Sequenced by immunoSEQ multiplex PCR; TCRdb stores in-frame clones only, minus some. This table has about 62,000 clones, roughly 92% appearing once. Sequenced: peripheral blood. The origin of the receptors is a human donor in a cohort sampled during active COVID-19.

The chain uses TRBV5-4 and TRBJ2-5; possibly TRBD1 for D (5 bases). The CDR3 is made up of 15 amino acids. V lost 2 bases to trimming and J lost 5 bases, with 16 bases between them. CDR1 is SGHNT and CDR2 is YYREEE in the germline V gene (reference sequence). The DNA of the CDR3 is TGTGCCAGCAGCTTTGGGGCGGCCGCTGCGGAGACCCAGTACTTC. Amino acid sequence: CASSFGAAAAETQYF. Based on the CDR3 plus reference TRBV5-4 and TRBJ2-5, the full variable domain is ETGVTQSPTHLIKTRGQQVTLRCSSQSGHNTVSWYQQALGQGPQFIFQYYREEENGRGNFPPRFSGLQFPNYSSELNVNALELDDSALYLCASSFGAAAAETQYFGPGTRLLVL.

Written as DNA, the CDR3 is TGTGCCAGCAGTTTCCAGCGGGGGGTGGAGACCCAGTACTTC. Translating it yields CASSFQRGVETQYF. J is TRBJ2-5 and V is TRBV28; 9 nucleotides agree with TRBD2. V gave up 3 bases and J gave up 5 bases; unmatched junction bases: 4. The CDR3 length is 14 residues. From germline, CDR1 is MDHEN and CDR2 SYDVKM.

V usage is TRBV11-2 and J usage is TRBJ2-5; 8 nucleotides agree with TRBD2. The germline CDR1 and CDR2 sequences are SGHAT and FQNNGV. The CDR3 contains 13 residues. Trimming took 3 bases from V and 9 from J; bases not matched to a gene: 6. The CDR3 region is CASSFGGDYSQYF. Here the CDR3 DNA reads TGTGCCAGCAGCTTCGGGGGGGACTACTCCCAGTACTTC.

The chain couples TRBV27 to TRBJ2-3; 10 bases agree with TRBD1. The CDR3 extends over 16 amino acids. Germline-derived CDR1 and CDR2 are MNHEY and SMNVEV (reference sequence). With 2 bases clipped from V and 4 bases from J, the junction kept 6 bases outside the gene matches. CDR3: CASSLSGQGGSDTQYF. The CDR3 nucleotides are TGTGCCAGCAGTTTAAGTGGACAGGGGGGTTCAGATACGCAGTATTTT.

This sequence joins TRBV4-1 and TRBJ2-1; no definite D call. CDR1 is MGHRA, CDR2 YSYEKL, per germline. This CDR3 comprises 18 residues. Trimming left V 1 base short and J 0 bases short, with 16 bases between. The CDR3 protein is CASSQAPHPAVSYNEQFF. CDR3 sequence (DNA): TGCGCCAGCAGCCAAGCCCCCCACCCCGCGGTCTCCTACAATGAGCAGTTCTTC.

The V and J genes are TRBV24-1 and TRBJ2-2; 14 bases map to TRBD2. The junction had 8 bases not matched to a gene; V was cut back by 4 bases and J by 5 bases. Germline V gene lookup returns CDR1 KGHDR and CDR2 SFDVKD. This CDR3 has 18 residues. The CDR3 is CATSDEGLAGARTGELFF. As DNA, the CDR3 is TGTGCCACCAGTGACGAGGGACTAGCGGGAGCGAGGACCGGGGAGCTGTTTTTT.

This clone was recorded only once. The V call is TRBV7-3, the J call TRBJ2-1; the D gene is possibly TRBD2 (5 bases). The CDR3 is 15 residues long. Trimming left V 1 base short and J 7 bases short, with 14 bases between. Looked up from germline, CDR1 is SGHTA and CDR2 is FQGTGA. The CDR3 loop is CASSLNGETRNEQFF. In DNA, the CDR3 is TGTGCCAGCAGCTTAAATGGGGAGACAAGGAATGAGCAGTTCTTC.

The sample holds one count of this clone. The chain is built from TRBV5-1 and TRBJ2-2, with 10 positions matching TRBD2. The CDR3 covers 14 residues. Germline CDR1 SGHRS, CDR2 YFSETQ. V dropped 4 bases and J dropped 5; count of bases not matched to a gene: 2. CDR3 region: CASSLSGGTGELFF. The DNA of the CDR3 is TGCGCCAGCAGCCTTAGCGGGGGGACCGGGGAGCTGTTTTTT.